These 20 T cell receptor beta chains share one sample of origin, sequenced in a study of cytomegalovirus exposure and HLA in healthy donors. Here immunoSEQ multiplex PCR was the method, and the copy in TCRdb shows in-frame clones only, minus some. This table holds 110,000 to 150,000 clones, 89% found once. The specimen sequenced was PBMCs. The receptors shown here come from a woman between 18 and 30 years old in good health and CMV-seropositive.

This sequence joins TRBV28 and TRBJ1-2; 9 bases align to TRBD1. This CDR3 spans 14 amino acids. With 2 bases clipped from V and 5 bases from J, the junction kept 3 bases outside the gene matches. The germline gives CDR1 MDHEN, CDR2 SYDVKM. The CDR3 DNA sequence: TGTGCCAGCAGTTTAGCGGGACAGGGATATGGCTACACCTTC. It specifies CASSLAGQGYGYTF.

The chain uses TRBV5-6 and TRBJ1-1; D may be TRBD1 (5 bases). This CDR3 comprises 16 residues. Trimming stripped 2 bases from V and 0 bases from J, with 14 bases between. Germline CDR1 reads SGHDT; CDR2 reads YYEEEE. The chain's CDR3 is CASSLQEWGMNTEAFF. The CDR3 DNA reads TGTGCCAGCAGCTTACAGGAATGGGGTATGAACACTGAAGCTTTCTTT.

As DNA, the CDR3 is TGTGCCAGAAGCTTACGAGGCTACGAGCAGTACTTC. Its protein is CARSLRGYEQYF. V usage is TRBV7-5 and J usage is TRBJ2-7; the D call in the table, TRBD2, was not verified against the DNA. TRBV7-5 is flagged as a pseudogene. The CDR3 has 12 amino acids.

The chain employs TRBV5-4 and TRBJ2-1; 7 bases fit TRBD2. The CDR3 length is 15 residues. The junction had 6 bases not matched to a gene; V was cut back by 2 bases and J by 4 bases. From germline, CDR1 is SGHNT and CDR2 YYREEE (reference sequence). The CDR3 protein is CASSLGLEKYNEQFF. CDR3 nucleotide sequence: TGTGCCAGCAGCTTAGGACTAGAGAAATACAATGAGCAGTTCTTC.

V gene TRBV6-6 combines with J gene TRBJ1-1; D is possibly TRBD1 (6 bases). Germline loops: CDR1 MNHNY, CDR2 SVGAGI (reference sequence). The CDR3 loop spans 14 amino acids. V gave up 5 bases and J gave up 3 bases, with 13 bases separating them. CDR3 residues: CASSQQGGDTEAFF. DNA of the CDR3: TGTGCCAGCAGTCAACAGGGAGGGGACACTGAAGCTTTCTTT.

The rearrangement links TRBV5-1 to TRBJ1-2, with a possible D match to TRBD1 (6 bases). The CDR3 extends over 14 amino acids. Looked up from germline, CDR1 is SGHRS and CDR2 is YFSETQ. V lost 4 bases and J lost 8, with 18 bases in between. The CDR3 is CASSPQGPSAGYTF. For the CDR3, the DNA is TGCGCCAGCAGCCCACAGGGCCCCTCTGCCGGCTACACCTTC.

V and J are TRBV7-3 and TRBJ2-1, with TRBD2 matching over 10 bases. The V and J ends lost 3 bases and 3 bases, in that order; junction bases with no gene match: 2. Looked up from germline, CDR1 is SGHTA and CDR2 is FQGTGA. There are 15 residues in the CDR3. The CDR3 DNA reads as TGTGCCAGCAGCTTTAGCGGGGGGAACTACAATGAGCAGTTCTTC. Translation: CASSFSGGNYNEQFF.

The rearrangement uses TRBV7-6 and TRBJ2-7; 9 nucleotides match TRBD2. Germline V gene lookup returns CDR1 SGHVS and CDR2 FNYEAQ. The CDR3 runs to 14 residues. V lost 4 bases, J lost 5 bases, and 6 bases stayed unmatched. This CDR3 reads CASSSRRGGDEQYF. The CDR3 region has the DNA TGTGCCAGCAGCTCGAGGCGGGGGGGCGACGAGCAGTACTTC.

The chain links TRBV5-1 to TRBJ2-3; D possibly corresponds to TRBD2 (6 bases). Trimming removed 5 bases at V and 2 bases at J, with 15 bases between. Germline V CDR1 and CDR2: SGHRS, YFSETQ. This CDR3 is built from 15 residues. The CDR3, as DNA: TGCGCCAGCAGGTTATTAGCGGTGCCCACAGATACGCAGTATTTT. This codes for CASRLLAVPTDTQYF.

This rearrangement joins TRBV7-2 to TRBJ1-3; 7 bases map to TRBD1. The CDR3 is 19 residues long. The germline gives CDR1 SGHTA, CDR2 FQGNSA. With V trimmed by 1 base and J by 5 bases, 17 bases remained unmatched. CDR3 bases: TGTGCCAGCAGCTTAGGGATAAACAGGGGCACGAGCGGACGAAACACCATATATTTT. It is translated as CASSLGINRGTSGRNTIYF.

This clone was seen only a few times. V and J are TRBV29-1 and TRBJ2-7; maybe TRBD1 (6 bases). Germline lookup yields CDR1 SQVTM and CDR2 ANQGSEA. The V end was cut by 7 bases, the J end by 5 bases, with 15 bases between. This CDR3 region has 12 residues. The CDR3 reads CSGRIQGNEQYF. The DNA of the CDR3 is TGCAGCGGACGCATACAGGGCAACGAGCAGTACTTC.

About this clone itself: One junction end disagrees with the germline gene, perhaps due to a read error. This chain uses TRBV7-9 with TRBJ1-4; 7 nucleotides line up with TRBD1. The CDR3 has 12 amino acids. Germline CDR1 reads SEHNR; CDR2 reads FQNEAQ (reference sequence). The CDR3 nucleotides are TGTGCCAGCAGCTTAGGGGGACAGTTGGTGGTTTTT. It translates to CASSLGGQLVVF.

On this clone itself: Relative to the germline gene, one junction end is altered; a read error may explain this. The chain has TRBV7-2 and TRBJ2-3; 12 nucleotides align to TRBD2. Germline V gene data show CDR1 as SGHTA and CDR2 as FQGNSA. The CDR3 loop spans 17 amino acids. The CDR3 is CASSLAASGGAQDTQYF. CDR3 nucleotides: TGTGCCAGCAGCCTAGCAGCTAGCGGGGGGGCCCAAGATACGCAGTATTTT.

The gene calls are TRBV7-6 and TRBJ1-3; D is unresolved. This CDR3 is 17 amino acids long. Germline CDR1 reads SGHVS; CDR2 reads FNYEAQ. The V end was cut by 2 bases, the J end by 0 bases, with 14 bases between. The CDR3 nucleotides read TGTGCCAGCAGCTTATGGCAGGAATCTTTCTCTGGAAACACCATATATTTT. Its translation: CASSLWQESFSGNTIYF.

The gene calls are TRBV18 and TRBJ1-3; the D gene is possibly TRBD1 (6 bases). The CDR3 consists of 15 residues. Germline values: CDR1 KGHSH, CDR2 LQKENI. V lost 4 bases to trimming and J lost 0 bases, with 10 bases between them. In DNA, the CDR3 is TGTGCCAGCTCACGACGGACAGTCTCTGGAAACACCATATATTTT. The encoded protein is CASSRRTVSGNTIYF.

This chain connects TRBV11-2 to TRBJ2-7; possibly TRBD1 for D (5 bases). Trimming removed 5 bases from V and 3 bases from J, with 8 bases in between. Germline V gene sequence: CDR1 SGHAT, CDR2 FQNNGV. The CDR3 is 12 amino acids. CDR3 residues: CASSIRDYEQYF. CDR3 DNA: TGTGCCAGCAGCATCAGGGACTACGAGCAGTACTTC.

The chain links TRBV4-3 to TRBJ2-7; D not certain. CDR3 length equals 14 residues. The ends were cut back, 1 base at V and 3 bases at J, with 10 bases in the middle. The V gene's germline CDR1 is LGHNA and CDR2 YSLEER. The CDR3 loop reads CASSQGVQIYEQYF. The CDR3 nucleotides read TGCGCCAGCAGCCAAGGTGTACAGATCTACGAGCAGTACTTC.

This clone was seen only a few times. V is TRBV5-6 and J is TRBJ2-5; a possible D gene is TRBD2 (7 bases). CDR3 length: 13 amino acids. Trimming shortened V by 4 bases and J by 6 bases, and 13 bases separated the two germline ends. CDR1 and CDR2 (germline): SGHDT, YYEEEE. The CDR3: CASSPRGGKTQYF. The CDR3 nucleotides are TGTGCCAGCAGCCCCAGGGGAGGGAAGACCCAGTACTTC. Complete variable domain (other parts from reference TRBV5-6 and TRBJ2-5): DAGVTQSPTHLIKTRGQQVTLRCSPKSGHDTVSWYQQALGQGPQFIFQYYEEEERQRGNFPDRFSGHQFPNYSSELNVNALLLGDSALYLCASSPRGGKTQYFGPGTRLLVL.

The DNA of the CDR3 is TGCGCCAGCAGCTTGGTGGGAGCGAACACTGAAGCTTTCTTT. This codes for CASSLVGANTEAFF. The V and J genes are TRBV5-1 and TRBJ1-1; D uncertain. V was pared by 0 bases and J by 1 base, with 7 bases between. The germline CDR1 and CDR2 sequences are SGHRS and YFSETQ. The CDR3 consists of 14 residues.

CDR3 protein: CASSYKGFSAGKYF. CDR3 DNA sequence: TGTGCCAGCAGTTACAAGGGGTTTTCGGCAGGGAAGTACTTC. The chain is built from TRBV6-6 and TRBJ2-7, with D possibly TRBD1 on 5 matching bases. V was cut by 2 bases and J by 11 bases, with 19 bases left in between. The CDR3 is made up of 14 amino acids. Germline CDR1 and CDR2: MNHNY and SVGAGI (reference sequence).